This T cell receptor (beta chain) appears in the sequencing data of a study of cytomegalovirus exposure and HLA in healthy donors. Whole-study context: A prior analysis found about 110 million unique TCR beta sequences from approximately 190 million T cells. Notes on the study in general: Analyses of presence/absence relied on an assumption of roughly uniform sequencing depth across donors. In a later analysis, HLA-associated beta chains showed higher expansion and lower generation probabilities than comparable chains. As a later analysis showed, a missense DCLRE1C variant was linked to trimming of TCR beta V- and J-genes.

A word on this clone: Its antigen is unknown.

V was pared by 6 bases and J by 5 bases, with 8 bases between. The CDR3 extends over 11 amino acids. The germline gives CDR1 GTSNPN, CDR2 SVGIG (reference sequence). PCR was performed using 60 Vbeta and 13 Jbeta primers. Here immunoSEQ multiplex PCR was the method, and the copy in TCRdb shows in-frame clones only, minus some. The sample comprises 100,000 to 150,000 clones, roughly four fifths of which are singletons, and 6.3% rests with the top ten. The TCR sequence derives from a middle-aged woman in good health and CMV-seronegative. Sequencing used PBMCs. The chain employs TRBV30 and TRBJ2-1, with D maybe TRBD2 (6 bases). CDR3 bases: TGTGCCTGTAAGCGGGACAATGAGCAGTTCTTC. Encoded protein: CACKRDNEQFF.